The 17 T cell receptor beta chains given below trace back to one sample, sequenced in a study of shared clonotypes between healthy human individuals. Profiled with immunoSEQ multiplex PCR; TCRdb holds only in-frame clones, not every one. The sample lists about a million clones; around four fifths were seen once. Sequenced: memory CD4+ T cells sorted from blood. Sample subset: CD45RA-negative fraction. The receptors were sampled from a man between 18 and 35 years old in good health.

The chain is built from TRBV6-1 and TRBJ2-7; no definite D call. The CDR3 runs to 14 residues. CDR1 is MNHNS and CDR2 is SASEGT in the germline V gene. The V end was cut by 4 bases, the J end by 4 bases, with 14 bases between. The CDR3 is CASSVGPVGYEQYF. The CDR3 DNA reads TGTGCCAGCAGTGTTGGACCGGTTGGGTACGAGCAGTACTTC.

V is TRBV7-2 and J is TRBJ2-2; D remains ambiguous. Looked up from germline, CDR1 is SGHTA and CDR2 is FQGNSA. This CDR3 region has 13 residues. Trimming pared 5 bases from V and 6 bases from J, leaving 10 bases between. CDR3 bases: TGTGCCAGCAGCCTATACGCAGCCGGGGAGCTGTTTTTT. Translated, it gives CASSLYAAGELFF.

This clone was seen a handful of times. The chain links TRBV7-3 to TRBJ2-3; 12 nucleotides agree with TRBD2. The V segment lost 5 bases and the J segment 1 base; nucleotides outside the gene matches: 4. The CDR3 contains 16 residues. Germline values: CDR1 SGHTA, CDR2 FQGTGA. The CDR3 loop reads CASSATSGGRTDTQYF. The CDR3 DNA is TGTGCCAGCAGCGCGACTAGCGGGGGTCGCACAGATACGCAGTATTTT.

V gene TRBV6-6 combines with J gene TRBJ2-7, with 11 bases fitting TRBD2. The CDR3 loop spans 14 amino acids. V was pared by 6 bases and J by 2 bases, with 3 bases of the junction left unmatched. Looked up from germline, CDR1 is MNHNY and CDR2 is SVGAGI (reference sequence). The CDR3 reads CASRLAGGTYEQYF. The CDR3 DNA is TGTGCCAGCAGGCTAGCGGGGGGTACCTACGAGCAGTACTTC.

The V call is TRBV6-1, the J call TRBJ1-5, with 7 nucleotides matching TRBD1. Germline CDR1 and CDR2: MNHNS and SASEGT. V lost 8 bases, J lost 7 bases, and 14 bases stayed unmatched. The CDR3 runs to 15 residues. CDR3 nucleotides: TGTGCCAGCGAAGGGACCAGGGGGGCAAGCCAGCCCCAGCATTTT. Translated: CASEGTRGASQPQHF.

This clone showed up just once. CDR3 protein: CASSPGGGPNQPQHF. The CDR3 bases are TGTGCCAGCAGTCCAGGGGGAGGGCCCAATCAGCCCCAGCATTTT. The chain couples TRBV28 to TRBJ1-5, with 7 bases identical to TRBD1. J was trimmed by 3 bases and V by 5 bases; bases with no gene match: 7. Germline CDR1 MDHEN, CDR2 SYDVKM. The CDR3 spans 15 residues.

V usage is TRBV7-2 and J usage is TRBJ2-7, with D perhaps TRBD1 (5 bases). V lost 0 bases and J 2 bases, leaving 8 bases between the germline ends. Germline CDR1 reads SGHTA; CDR2 reads FQGNSA. The CDR3 consists of 14 residues. CDR3 nucleotide sequence: TGTGCCAGCAGCTTAGCCGCGACAGCCTACGAGCAGTACTTC. Translated: CASSLAATAYEQYF.

This clone was seen a few times. V usage is TRBV7-9 and J usage is TRBJ1-1; D gene ambiguous. V gave up 1 base and J gave up 10 bases, with 4 bases separating them. Germline values: CDR1 SEHNR, CDR2 FQNEAQ (reference sequence). CDR3 length: 10 residues. The CDR3 DNA follows: TGTGCCAGCAGCTTAGATACAGCTTTCTTT. It encodes CASSLDTAFF. The full variable domain, completed using reference TRBV7-9 and TRBJ1-1, is DTGVSQNPRHKITKRGQNVTFRCDPISEHNRLYWYRQTLGQGPEFLTYFQNEAQLEKSRLLSDRFSAERPKGSFSTLEIQRTEQGDSAMYLCASSLDTAFFGQGTRLTVV.

This chain links TRBV7-2 with TRBJ1-6, with TRBD1 matching 8 bases. This CDR3 is built from 15 residues. The junction had 5 bases not matched to a gene; V was cut back by 3 bases and J by 7 bases. CDR1 SGHTA and CDR2 FQGNSA come from the germline V gene. CDR3 nucleotide sequence: TGTGCCAGCAGCTTGCAGGGGGCGATGAATTCACCCCTCCACTTT. This gives the protein CASSLQGAMNSPLHF. The variable domain in full, completed from reference TRBV7-2 and TRBJ1-6, reads GAGVSQSPSNKVTEKGKDVELRCDPISGHTALYWYRQSLGQGLEFLIYFQGNSAPDKSGLPSDRFSAERTGGSVSTLTIQRTQQEDSAVYLCASSLQGAMNSPLHFGNGTRLTVT.

This chain connects TRBV7-9 to TRBJ1-4; D is unresolved. The length of the CDR3 is 15 residues. CDR1 and CDR2 from the germline V gene are SEHNR and FQNEAQ (reference sequence). V dropped 2 bases and J dropped 8 bases, with 15 bases sitting between them. CDR3 sequence (DNA): TGTGCCAGCAGCTTACGGGCGGCGTCGGACGAAAAACTGTTTTTT. Protein: CASSLRAASDEKLFF.

V usage is TRBV7-8 and J usage is TRBJ1-2, with D perhaps matching TRBD1 (5 bases). The CDR3 sequence is 13 residues long. Germline assignment: CDR1 SGHVS and CDR2 FQNEAQ. V was trimmed by 3 bases and J by 5 bases, leaving 10 bases between them. The CDR3 nucleotides read TGTGCCAGCAGCTTGGGGCCTGAATATGGCTACACCTTC. Amino acid sequence: CASSLGPEYGYTF. Drawing the rest from reference TRBV7-8 and TRBJ1-2, the complete variable domain is GAGVSQSPRYKVAKRGQDVALRCDPISGHVSLFWYQQALGQGPEFLTYFQNEAQLDKSGLPSDRFFAERPEGSVSTLKIQRTQQEDSAVYLCASSLGPEYGYTFGSGTRLTVV.

V and J are TRBV10-2 and TRBJ2-3; no clear D. The length of the CDR3 is 13 residues. Germline CDR1 and CDR2: WSHSY and SAAADI. Trimming took off 4 bases at V and 1 base at J, with 6 bases between the two ends. Here the CDR3 reads CASSGTGTDTQYF. The CDR3 nucleotides read TGCGCCAGCAGTGGAACAGGCACAGATACGCAGTATTTT.

This clone occurred a few times. The J gene is TRBJ2-7, the V gene TRBV5-4; D not certain. From germline, CDR1 is SGHNT and CDR2 YYREEE (reference sequence). The CDR3 has 12 amino acids. V dropped 4 bases and J dropped 6 bases, with 11 bases sitting between them. CDR3 residues: CASSVRLGEQYF. Here the CDR3 DNA reads TGTGCCAGCAGCGTGAGACTTGGCGAGCAGTACTTC. Combining the CDR3 with reference TRBV5-4 and TRBJ2-7 gives the whole variable domain ETGVTQSPTHLIKTRGQQVTLRCSSQSGHNTVSWYQQALGQGPQFIFQYYREEENGRGNFPPRFSGLQFPNYSSELNVNALELDDSALYLCASSVRLGEQYFGPGTRLTVT.

The gene calls are TRBV19 and TRBJ1-2, with 8 positions matching TRBD1. The CDR3 totals 16 residues. V shed 4 bases and J 4 bases; nucleotides not matched to a gene: 11. From germline, CDR1 is LNHDA and CDR2 SQIVND (reference sequence). The CDR3 DNA sequence: TGTGCCAGTAGTACGGGGATACCGGGACAGGTCTATGGCTACACCTTC. As protein: CASSTGIPGQVYGYTF.

This chain links TRBV30 with TRBJ1-2; D uncertain. The V and J ends lost 1 base and 4 bases respectively, with 10 bases between them. The CDR3 consists of 13 residues. Germline CDR1 reads GTSNPN; CDR2 reads SVGIG (reference sequence). The CDR3 region is CAWSDERAYGYTF. The CDR3 nucleotides are TGTGCCTGGAGTGATGAGAGGGCCTATGGCTACACCTTC.

V usage is TRBV5-4 and J usage is TRBJ2-1; no clear D. Germline-derived CDR1 and CDR2 are SGHNT and YYREEE (reference sequence). V lost 4 bases and J 5 bases, leaving 10 bases between the germline ends. This CDR3 contains 13 residues. The DNA of the CDR3 is TGTGCCAGCAGCCGAGACTTGAACAATGAGCAGTTCTTC. Protein: CASSRDLNNEQFF.

As regards this clone: Only one base separates this from a far larger clonotype, so it likely reflects a read error. The chain couples TRBV9 to TRBJ1-3, with D perhaps matching TRBD1 (5 bases). Germline CDR1 and CDR2: SGDLS and YYNGEE. This CDR3 spans 15 amino acids. The V end was cut by 4 bases, the J end by 0 bases, with 11 bases between. The CDR3 loop is CASSFLGGSGNTIYF. In DNA, the CDR3 is TGTGCCAGCAGCTTCCTGGGGGGCTCTGGAAACACCATATATTTT.